This is a list of T cell receptor beta chains from one sample in a study of T cell repertoires in cytomegalovirus infection. These TCRs' antigens remain unknown. TCRdb re-called the reads with MiXCR, one entry per CDR3 protein. The sample yields around 770,000 distinct CDR3 sequences, 25% to 30% seen once. The sequencing used cultured CD8+ T cells from PBMCs, collected from culture after CMV antigen stimulation. Receptors originate from a human donor in good health (CMV status not recorded). Some clones in this sample may be carry-over from other donors' samples. Each CDR3 is given with its conserved first and last residue. The order of the fields is V gene, clone size, D gene, J gene, CDR3 DNA, CDR3 protein. D genes are given only for firm matches. Rows give clone size only sometimes, using once, few, many, or a class for an expanded clone.

>TRBV27|NA|NA|TRBJ1-2
TGTGCCAGCAGTTTCATAGGGGGAGCTAACTATGGCTACACCTTC
CASSFIGGANYGYTF
>TRBV20-1|NA|TRBD1|TRBJ2-3
TGCAGTGCTAGAGAGAGGGGGACAGGGCGATCGACTAGCACAGATACGCAGTATTTT
CSARERGTGRSTSTDTQYF
>TRBV15|few|NA|TRBJ1-5
TGTGCCACCAGCATAAGCGGACAGAGCAATCAGCCCCAGCATTTT
CATSISGQSNQPQHF
>TRBV10-3|NA|NA|TRBJ2-5
TGTGCCATCAGTGATTCAATCGGCCTCGGGGAGACCCAGTACTTC
CAISDSIGLGETQYF
>TRBV27|NA|NA|TRBJ1-1
TGTGCCAGCAGTTTATCGCAGGGGCCGGCCACTGAAGCTTTCTTT
CASSLSQGPATEAFF
>TRBV5-5|once|TRBD1|TRBJ1-1
TGTGCCAGCAGCGTTCAGGGGGCGCGGACTGAAGCTTTCTTT
CASSVQGARTEAFF
>TRBV27|NA|TRBD2|TRBJ2-2
TGTGCCAGCAGTCCCCCGACTAGCGGGGGCGCCGTCACCGGGGAGCTGTTTTTT
CASSPPTSGGAVTGELFF
>TRBV4-1|few|TRBD1|TRBJ2-7
TGCGCCAGCAGCCAAGATGGTCCTGGGACAGGCCCCTACGAGCAGTACTTC
CASSQDGPGTGPYEQYF
>TRBV6-6|NA|NA|TRBJ2-7
TGTGCCAGCAGTTACTCTCCGGCACACTACGTCGAGCAGTACTTC
CASSYSPAHYVEQYF
>TRBV4-1|NA|NA|TRBJ1-1
TGCGCCAGCAGCCAAGAATCGTGGACTGAAGCTTTCTTT
CASSQESWTEAFF
>TRBV6-1|many|NA|TRBJ2-3
TGTGCCAGCAGAGACGGACCCCGGGGGACAGATACGCAGTATTTT
CASRDGPRGTDTQYF
>TRBV4-1|NA|TRBD1|TRBJ1-5
TGCGCCAGCAGCCAAGGGGACAGTAGCAATCAGCCCCAGCATTTT
CASSQGDSSNQPQHF
>TRBV9|NA|NA|TRBJ1-5
TGTGCCAGCAGCGTCGGGGGATTCAATCAGCCCCAGCATTTT
CASSVGGFNQPQHF
>TRBV20-1|NA|TRBD1|TRBJ1-1
TGCAGTGCTAGAGATAACAGGGGGAACGCTGAAGCTTTCTTT
CSARDNRGNAEAFF
>TRBV6-2/TRBV6-3|NA|NA|TRBJ1-3
TGTGCCAGCAGTTACTCGAGCAGGGATGGAGGAAACACCATATATTTT
CASSYSSRDGGNTIYF
>TRBV12-3/TRBV12-4|few|NA|TRBJ2-3
TGTGCCAGCAGTTCAGGGTTCCCAGATACGCAGTATTTT
CASSSGFPDTQYF
>TRBV7-9|many|TRBD1|TRBJ2-3
TGTGCCAGCAGCTCGCCTTACAGGGGAGGCACAGATACGCAGTATTTT
CASSSPYRGGTDTQYF
>TRBV7-6|many|TRBD2|TRBJ2-1
TGTGCCAGCAGCCCCGGTGTGCGGGGGGGCCGTTACAATGAGCAGTTCTTC
CASSPGVRGGRYNEQFF
>TRBV19|NA|NA|TRBJ1-5
TGTGCCAGTAGTAGGTCCGACTATAGCAATCAGCCCCAGCATTTT
CASSRSDYSNQPQHF
>TRBV19|NA|NA|TRBJ1-5
TGTGCCAGTAGAGGTCATGGCAATCAGCCCCAGCATTTT
CASRGHGNQPQHF
>TRBV6-1|NA|NA|TRBJ2-5
TGTGCCAGCATCCCGGGAAAGGCGGCGCGAGAGACCCAGTACTTC
CASIPGKAARETQYF
>TRBV4-3|few|NA|TRBJ1-2
TGCGCCAGCAGCCAAGATTATGGGATGTCCTACACCTTC
CASSQDYGMSYTF
>TRBV6-5|few|TRBD1|TRBJ2-4
TGTGCCAGCAGTTACTCATACGACAGGGGGAGGGTCAAAAACATTCAGTACTTC
CASSYSYDRGRVKNIQYF
>TRBV11-2|NA|TRBD2|TRBJ2-1
TGTGCCAGCAGCTTAGATCATTGGGGAGGGCTGGCCCAAGAGACCCAGTTCTTC
CASSLDHWGGLAQETQFF
>TRBV11-2|NA|NA|TRBJ2-7
TGTGCCACCAAGACAGCCCCGGGGTCCTACGAGCAGTACTTC
CATKTAPGSYEQYF
>TRBV29-1|NA|TRBD2|TRBJ2-1
TGCAGCGCGGGAGGTGAGCAGTTCTTC
CSAGGEQFF
>TRBV7-2|many|NA|TRBJ1-2
TGTGCCAGCAGCCCGACACACACCCCCCCTGGCCATGGCTACACCTTC
CASSPTHTPPGHGYTF
>TRBV29-1|NA|TRBD1|TRBJ2-7
TGCAGCGTTGTCCCGCCGGGACAGGGAGACGAGCAGTACTTC
CSVVPPGQGDEQYF
>TRBV14|NA|NA|TRBJ2-1
TGTGCCAGCAGCCAAGTTCCAGGGGGGGGTGAGCAGTTCTTC
CASSQVPGGGEQFF
>TRBV5-4|NA|TRBD1|TRBJ1-3
TGTGCCAGCGGACAGGGAGATGGAAACACCATATATTTT
CASGQGDGNTIYF
>TRBV5-1|many|TRBD1|TRBJ1-5
TGCGCCAGCAGCGTGGGGGGACAGGGTAATCAGCCCCAGCATTTT
CASSVGGQGNQPQHF
>TRBV5-6|NA|NA|TRBJ1-2
TGTGCCAGCAGCTCCGGGACGGATGAATTCTATGGCTACACCTTC
CASSSGTDEFYGYTF
>TRBV10-3|NA|TRBD1|TRBJ1-5
TGTGCCATCAGTGTTGGCGGACAGGGCTCAAATCAGCCCCAGCATTTT
CAISVGGQGSNQPQHF